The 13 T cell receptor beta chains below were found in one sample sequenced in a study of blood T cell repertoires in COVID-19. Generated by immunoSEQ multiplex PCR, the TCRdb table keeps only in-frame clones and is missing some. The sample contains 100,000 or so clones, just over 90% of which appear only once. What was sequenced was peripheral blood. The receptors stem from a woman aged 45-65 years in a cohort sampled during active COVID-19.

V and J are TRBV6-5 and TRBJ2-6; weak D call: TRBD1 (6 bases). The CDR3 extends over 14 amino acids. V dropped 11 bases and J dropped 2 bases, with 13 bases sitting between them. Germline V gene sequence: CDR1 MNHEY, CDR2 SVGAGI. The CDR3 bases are TGTGCCGCACAACAGGGAACTGGGGCCAACGTCCTGACTTTC. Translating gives CAAQQGTGANVLTF.

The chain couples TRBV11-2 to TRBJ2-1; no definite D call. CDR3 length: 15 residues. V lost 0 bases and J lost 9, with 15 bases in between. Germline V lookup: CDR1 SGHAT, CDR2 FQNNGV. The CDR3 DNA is TGTGCCAGCAGCTTAGATCGGTCTTTAACGGGTGAGCAGTTCTTC. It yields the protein CASSLDRSLTGEQFF.

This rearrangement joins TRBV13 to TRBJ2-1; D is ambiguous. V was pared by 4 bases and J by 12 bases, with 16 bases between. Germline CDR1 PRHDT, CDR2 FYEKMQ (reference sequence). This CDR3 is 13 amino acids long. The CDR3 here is CASSSELGSGQFF. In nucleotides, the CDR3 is TGTGCCAGCAGCTCGGAGCTGGGTTCGGGGCAGTTCTTC.

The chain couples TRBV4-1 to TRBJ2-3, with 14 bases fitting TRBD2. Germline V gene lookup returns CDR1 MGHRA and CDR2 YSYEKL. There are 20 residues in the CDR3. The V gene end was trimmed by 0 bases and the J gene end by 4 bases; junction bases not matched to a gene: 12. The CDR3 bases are TGCGCCAGCAGCCAAGATCGGGGACTAGCGGGAGAGCTTGAAGCAGATACGCAGTATTTT. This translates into CASSQDRGLAGELEADTQYF.

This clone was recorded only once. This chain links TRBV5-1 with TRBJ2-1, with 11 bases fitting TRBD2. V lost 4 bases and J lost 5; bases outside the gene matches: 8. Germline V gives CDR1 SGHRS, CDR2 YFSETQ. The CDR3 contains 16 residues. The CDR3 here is CASSDLAGGLDNEQFF. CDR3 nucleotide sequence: TGCGCCAGCAGCGATTTAGCGGGAGGGCTAGACAATGAGCAGTTCTTC.

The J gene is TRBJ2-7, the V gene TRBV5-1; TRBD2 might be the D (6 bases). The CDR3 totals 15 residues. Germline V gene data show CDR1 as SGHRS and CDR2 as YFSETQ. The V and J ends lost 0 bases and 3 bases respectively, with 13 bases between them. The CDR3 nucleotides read TGCGCCAGCAGCTTGGAAGTGACTAGAGGCTACGAGCAGTACTTC. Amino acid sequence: CASSLEVTRGYEQYF.

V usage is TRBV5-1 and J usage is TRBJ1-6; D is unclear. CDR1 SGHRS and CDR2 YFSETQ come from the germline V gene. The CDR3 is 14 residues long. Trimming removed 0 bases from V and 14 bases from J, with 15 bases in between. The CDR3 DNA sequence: TGCGCCAGCAGCTTGGACCCAGGAAACGGGGCCCTCCACTTT. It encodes CASSLDPGNGALHF.

CDR3: CASSMAGLAAYNEQFF. The CDR3 bases are TGTGCCAGCAGTATGGCCGGCCTAGCGGCCTACAATGAGCAGTTCTTC. The chain recombines TRBV28 with TRBJ2-1; 7 bases are shared with TRBD2. CDR1 is MDHEN, CDR2 SYDVKM, per germline. CDR3 size: 16 residues. V was clipped by 5 bases and J by 2 bases; unmatched bases: 9. The variable domain in full, with the rest retrieved from reference TRBV28 and TRBJ2-1, is DVKVTQSSRYLVKRTGEKVFLECVQDMDHENMFWYRQDPGLGLRLIYFSYDVKMKEKGDIPEGYSVSREKKERFSLILESASTNQTSMYLCASSMAGLAAYNEQFFGPGTRLTVL.

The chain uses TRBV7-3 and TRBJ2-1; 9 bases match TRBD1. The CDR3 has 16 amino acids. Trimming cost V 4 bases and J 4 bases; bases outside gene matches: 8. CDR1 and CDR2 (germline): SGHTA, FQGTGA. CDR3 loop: CASSSAQGAPYNEQFF. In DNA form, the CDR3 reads TGTGCCAGCAGCTCGGCACAGGGGGCTCCATACAATGAGCAGTTCTTC.

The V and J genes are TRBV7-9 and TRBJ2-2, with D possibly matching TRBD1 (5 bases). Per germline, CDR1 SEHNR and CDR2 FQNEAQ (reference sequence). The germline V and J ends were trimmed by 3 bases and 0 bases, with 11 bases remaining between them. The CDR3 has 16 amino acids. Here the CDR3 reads CASSFIEQANTGELFF. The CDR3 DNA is TGTGCCAGCAGCTTCATAGAACAGGCGAACACCGGGGAGCTGTTTTTT.

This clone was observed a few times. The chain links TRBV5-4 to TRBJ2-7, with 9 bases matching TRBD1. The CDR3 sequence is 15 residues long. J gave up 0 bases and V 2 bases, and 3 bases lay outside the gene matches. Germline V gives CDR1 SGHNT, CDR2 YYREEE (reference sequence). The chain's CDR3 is CASSLDRGSSYEQYF. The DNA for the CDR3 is TGTGCCAGCAGCTTAGACAGGGGGAGCTCCTACGAGCAGTACTTC. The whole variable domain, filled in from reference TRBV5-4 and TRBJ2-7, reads ETGVTQSPTHLIKTRGQQVTLRCSSQSGHNTVSWYQQALGQGPQFIFQYYREEENGRGNFPPRFSGLQFPNYSSELNVNALELDDSALYLCASSLDRGSSYEQYFGPGTRLTVT.

CDR3 residues: CASRVGGSYGYTF. CDR3 DNA sequence: TGTGCCAGCAGGGTGGGGGGGAGCTATGGCTACACCTTC. This chain links TRBV28 with TRBJ1-2; a possible D gene is TRBD1 (5 bases). The CDR3 is made up of 13 amino acids. Trimming cost V 6 bases and J 4 bases, with 12 bases left between them. CDR1 is MDHEN, CDR2 SYDVKM, per germline.

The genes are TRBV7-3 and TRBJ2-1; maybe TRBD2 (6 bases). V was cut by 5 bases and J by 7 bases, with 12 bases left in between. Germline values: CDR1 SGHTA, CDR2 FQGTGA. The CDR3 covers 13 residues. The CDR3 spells CASSLGTENEQFF. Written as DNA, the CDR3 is TGTGCCAGCAGCCTAGGGACTGAGAATGAGCAGTTCTTC. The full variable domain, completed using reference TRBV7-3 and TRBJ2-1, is GAGVSQTPSNKVTEKGKYVELRCDPISGHTALYWYRQSLGQGPEFLIYFQGTGAADDSGLPNDRFFAVRPEGSVSTLKIQRTERGDSAVYLCASSLGTENEQFFGPGTRLTVL.